One sample yielded the 26 T cell receptor beta chains listed below, sequenced in a study of cytomegalovirus exposure and HLA in healthy donors (dated by TCRdb to between 2016 and 2019). The library was made by the immunoSEQ multiplex PCR assay. The multiplex PCR relied on a mix of 60 forward primers for TCR Vbeta segments and 13 reverse primers for TCR Jbeta segments. In its TCRdb copy, this immuneACCESS table keeps in-frame sequences only and misses some clones. Where compared with another copy, unresolved V genes explain less than half of these, and the others have no known cause. The sample table contains roughly 120,000 clones; only one count was recorded for roughly two thirds of them. The top ten clonotypes cover roughly 1.6% of the sample. The sequenced material came from PBMCs. The receptors derive from a man aged 25-45 years in good health and CMV-seropositive.

This clone was seen a handful of times. The V and J genes are TRBV10-2 and TRBJ2-7; the D is unclear. The V end was cut by 10 bases, the J end by 0 bases, with 13 bases between. The CDR3 has 13 residues. The germline gives CDR1 WSHSY, CDR2 SAAADI. The CDR3 DNA reads as TGCGCCACCTTAGCAGCAGACTCCTACGAGCAGTACTTC. This gives the protein CATLAADSYEQYF.

This chain uses TRBV6-6 with TRBJ1-1; D remains unclear. Looked up from germline, CDR1 is MNHNY and CDR2 is SVGAGI (reference sequence). Trimming took 6 bases from V and 2 from J, leaving 16 bases between them. CDR3 length: 15 residues. CDR3 protein: CASSRHLRLNTEAFF. As DNA, the CDR3 is TGTGCCAGCAGCCGACATCTACGCCTAAACACTGAAGCTTTCTTT.

V and J are TRBV28 and TRBJ2-7; 12 bases match TRBD2. The CDR3 runs to 16 residues. V gave up 6 bases and J gave up 7 bases; unmatched junction bases: 13. Germline CDR1 reads MDHEN; CDR2 reads SYDVKM. The CDR3 sequence: CASSPTSGSVRREQYF. For the CDR3, the DNA is TGTGCCAGCAGCCCGACTAGCGGGAGTGTTCGTCGGGAGCAGTACTTC.

This rearrangement joins TRBV18 to TRBJ2-7, with 13 bases that match TRBD2. With V trimmed by 2 bases and J by 6 bases, 7 bases remained unmatched. This CDR3 region has 16 residues. Germline lookup yields CDR1 KGHSH and CDR2 LQKENI. Here the CDR3 reads CASSPRRGLAGAEQYF. In DNA form, the CDR3 reads TGTGCCAGCTCACCAAGGAGAGGACTAGCGGGAGCCGAGCAGTACTTC.

The V gene is TRBV6-1, the J gene TRBJ1-3, with D maybe TRBD1 (6 bases). The CDR3 runs 15 residues. Germline CDR1 and CDR2: MNHNS and SASEGT. The V end lost 4 bases, the J end lost 1 base, and 11 bases lay between the germline ends. As DNA, the CDR3 is TGTGCCAGCAGTGTACGGACAGTTTCTGGAAACACCATATATTTT. Protein sequence: CASSVRTVSGNTIYF.

CDR3 sequence (DNA): TGTGCCAGCAGTCGGCGGACAGCCGGGGCCTATGGCTACACCTTC. Amino acids: CASSRRTAGAYGYTF. V usage is TRBV28 and J usage is TRBJ1-2; maybe TRBD1 (6 bases). Trimming removed 5 bases at V and 4 bases at J, with 17 bases between. Germline CDR1 MDHEN, CDR2 SYDVKM. The CDR3 runs to 15 residues.

The chain carries TRBV18 and TRBJ2-3; the D is unclear. Germline V CDR1 and CDR2: KGHSH, LQKENI. Trimming pared 6 bases from V and 2 bases from J, leaving 9 bases between. The CDR3 has 13 amino acids. This CDR3 is CASSPGSTDTQYF. The CDR3 nucleotides are TGTGCCAGCTCCCCCGGGTCCACAGATACGCAGTATTTT. The whole variable domain, remainder taken from reference TRBV18 and TRBJ2-3, is NAGVMQNPRHLVRRRGQEARLRCSPMKGHSHVYWYRQLPEEGLKFMVYLQKENIIDESGMPKERFSAEFPKEGPSILRIQQVVRGDSAAYFCASSPGSTDTQYFGPGTRLTVL.

The gene calls are TRBV10-3 and TRBJ2-7; 10 nucleotides agree with TRBD1. This CDR3 region has 14 residues. Germline lookup yields CDR1 ENHRY and CDR2 SYGVKD. Germline trimming cut 4 bases from V and 7 bases from J; bases unmatched to any gene: 7. In DNA form, the CDR3 reads TGTGCCATCAGTGGTAGACAGGGGGCGGATGAGCAGTACTTC. Protein: CAISGRQGADEQYF.

V is TRBV5-1 and J is TRBJ2-1; TRBD2 matches 7 bases. Germline V gives CDR1 SGHRS, CDR2 YFSETQ. Losses at the gene ends were 0 bases for V and 6 bases for J; bases not matched to a gene: 15. The CDR3 sequence is 18 residues long. The CDR3 DNA reads as TGCGCCAGCAGCTTGGCCCCCTTCGCGGGAGCTCGGGGCAATGAGCAGTTCTTC. It codes for CASSLAPFAGARGNEQFF.

The V call is TRBV4-3, the J call TRBJ2-1; 11 positions agree with TRBD2. There are 16 residues in the CDR3. J lost 2 bases, V lost 2 bases, and 2 bases had no gene match. The germline CDR1 and CDR2 sequences are LGHNA and YSLEER. In DNA form, the CDR3 reads TGCGCCAGCAGCCAACAACTAGCGGGAGCCTACAATGAGCAGTTCTTC. Translated: CASSQQLAGAYNEQFF.

The rearrangement links TRBV6-1 to TRBJ2-7; a weak D match, TRBD1 (5 bases). Per the germline V gene, CDR1 is MNHNS and CDR2 is SASEGT. Trimming removed 9 bases at V and 3 bases at J, with 12 bases between. The CDR3 has 12 residues. CDR3 coding DNA: TGTGCCAGTTCCAGGGCCTTCTACGAGCAGTACTTC. Translated, it gives CASSRAFYEQYF.

V and J are TRBV7-9 and TRBJ2-7; TRBD2 agrees at 7 bases. CDR3 size: 16 residues. V lost 4 bases, J lost 0 bases, and 9 bases stayed unmatched. Germline CDR1 SEHNR, CDR2 FQNEAQ (reference sequence). In nucleotides, the CDR3 is TGTGCCAGCAGCTCCCTCTCTAGCGGTCGCTCCTACGAGCAGTACTTC. It codes for CASSSLSSGRSYEQYF.

This chain connects TRBV5-1 to TRBJ2-2, with 8 nucleotides matching TRBD1. Germline CDR1 SGHRS, CDR2 YFSETQ. This CDR3 comprises 16 residues. With V trimmed by 5 bases and J by 4 bases, 10 bases remained unmatched. The CDR3 region is CASRHQVGTGTGELFF. The CDR3 nucleotides read TGCGCCAGCAGACATCAGGTCGGGACAGGCACCGGGGAGCTGTTTTTT. Full variable domain (missing parts from reference TRBV5-1 and TRBJ2-2): KAGVTQTPRYLIKTRGQQVTLSCSPISGHRSVSWYQQTPGQGLQFLFEYFSETQRNKGNFPGRFSGRQFSNSRSEMNVSTLELGDSALYLCASRHQVGTGTGELFFGEGSRLTVL.

In its sample, this clone was seen a few times. The gene calls are TRBV6-5 and TRBJ2-7, with 7 bases matching TRBD2. The germline V gene encodes CDR1 MNHEY and CDR2 SVGAGI. The CDR3 loop spans 13 amino acids. J lost 3 bases, V lost 5 bases, and 4 bases had no gene match. CDR3 DNA: TGTGCCAGCAGTCGCGGGACTAACTACGAGCAGTACTTC. Translating it yields CASSRGTNYEQYF.

CDR3 bases: TGTGCCAGCTCACCGAGACAGGTTGAAAAACTGTTTTTT. This codes for CASSPRQVEKLFF. V gene TRBV18 combines with J gene TRBJ1-4; a weak D match, TRBD1 (6 bases). This CDR3 has 13 residues. V dropped 3 bases and J dropped 7 bases, with 9 bases sitting between them. Germline lookup yields CDR1 KGHSH and CDR2 LQKENI.

The table lists this clone with a few counts. The rearrangement uses TRBV6-5 and TRBJ2-1; D call uncertain. V shed 6 bases and J shed 1 base, with 13 bases lying between them. Per the germline V gene, CDR1 is MNHEY and CDR2 is SVGAGI. The CDR3 runs 15 residues. CDR3 region: CASSTIAVSYNEQFF. The DNA of the CDR3 is TGTGCCAGCAGCACTATAGCAGTGTCCTACAATGAGCAGTTCTTC.

This clone was found a few times. The chain combines TRBV7-2 with TRBJ1-2, with D unclear. CDR1 is SGHTA, CDR2 FQGNSA, per germline. V was trimmed by 2 bases and J by 4 bases, leaving 8 bases between them. The CDR3 sequence is 13 residues long. CDR3 coding DNA: TGTGCCAGCAGCTTACCGGAGTTCTATGGCTACACCTTC. This translates into CASSLPEFYGYTF. Full variable domain (rest looked up from reference TRBV7-2 and TRBJ1-2): GAGVSQSPSNKVTEKGKDVELRCDPISGHTALYWYRQSLGQGLEFLIYFQGNSAPDKSGLPSDRFSAERTGGSVSTLTIQRTQQEDSAVYLCASSLPEFYGYTFGSGTRLTVV.

The genes are TRBV2 and TRBJ1-1, with 7 nucleotides matching TRBD1. Germline V gene sequence: CDR1 SNHLY, CDR2 FYNNEI. V gave up 6 bases and J gave up 0 bases; unmatched junction bases: 7. This CDR3 spans 15 amino acids. The CDR3 loop is CASRESRGMNTEAFF. CDR3 in DNA: TGTGCCAGCAGAGAAAGCAGGGGGATGAACACTGAAGCTTTCTTT.

The chain couples TRBV28 to TRBJ2-7, with 10 bases that match TRBD2. With V trimmed by 2 bases and J by 5 bases, 3 bases remained unmatched. The CDR3 covers 14 residues. Germline CDR1 MDHEN, CDR2 SYDVKM. The CDR3 here is CASSLHTSGDEQYF. Here the CDR3 DNA reads TGTGCCAGCAGTTTACACACTAGCGGGGACGAGCAGTACTTC.

The J gene is TRBJ2-7, the V gene TRBV29-1, with TRBD2 matching 8 bases. The CDR3 loop spans 14 amino acids. Germline assignment: CDR1 SQVTM and CDR2 ANQGSEA. With V trimmed by 7 bases and J by 1 base, 9 bases remained unmatched. The CDR3 loop is CSAASGRGSYEQYF. In DNA, the CDR3 is TGCAGCGCAGCAAGCGGGAGAGGTTCCTACGAGCAGTACTTC.

The rearrangement uses TRBV7-3 and TRBJ2-2; D is possibly TRBD2 (6 bases). Looked up from germline, CDR1 is SGHTA and CDR2 is FQGTGA. V lost 2 bases and J 0 bases, leaving 10 bases between the germline ends. CDR3 length: 16 residues. The CDR3 reads CASSLVRGANTGELFF. CDR3 coding DNA: TGTGCCAGCAGCTTAGTGCGGGGCGCGAACACCGGGGAGCTGTTTTTT.

V usage is TRBV5-1 and J usage is TRBJ2-1; 7 bases fit TRBD1. CDR3 length equals 15 residues. V lost 1 base to trimming and J lost 9 bases; unmatched junction nucleotides: 10. From germline, CDR1 is SGHRS and CDR2 YFSETQ. The CDR3 reads CASSLMSGGNLEQFF. The CDR3 nucleotides are TGCGCCAGCAGCTTGATGTCAGGGGGTAATCTTGAGCAGTTCTTC.

This clone was seen only once. Here the CDR3 DNA reads TGTGCCAGCAGCCTCCCCCGGGACAGGGGTAAATCTCAAGCTTTCTTT. This encodes CASSLPRDRGKSQAFF. The chain uses TRBV7-8 and TRBJ1-1, with 10 bases fitting TRBD1. Germline V CDR1 and CDR2: SGHVS, FQNEAQ. Losses at the gene ends were 5 bases for V and 9 bases for J; bases not matched to a gene: 15. The CDR3 is made up of 16 amino acids.

This clone was observed a few times. V and J are TRBV11-2 and TRBJ1-2, with D perhaps TRBD1 (5 bases). CDR3 length: 16 residues. V lost 4 bases and J 2 bases, leaving 17 bases between the germline ends. Germline V gene data show CDR1 as SGHAT and CDR2 as FQNNGV. DNA for the CDR3: TGTGCCAGCAGCTCGCCTGGGGGGGGGTTGAACTATGGCTACACCTTC. Residues: CASSSPGGGLNYGYTF.

The chain carries TRBV7-8 and TRBJ1-2, with 8 positions matching TRBD1. Germline loops: CDR1 SGHVS, CDR2 FQNEAQ. The CDR3 consists of 15 residues. With 4 bases clipped from V and 5 bases from J, the junction kept 9 bases outside the gene matches. The CDR3 DNA reads TGTGCCAGCAGCTCGGATGGGACAGGAAGATATGGCTACACCTTC. Translated, it gives CASSSDGTGRYGYTF.

The V gene is TRBV10-3, the J gene TRBJ1-2; D gene unclear. The V gene lost 0 bases and the J gene lost 2 bases, with 7 bases spanning the gap. Germline V gene lookup returns CDR1 ENHRY and CDR2 SYGVKD. The CDR3 covers 14 residues. For the CDR3, the DNA is TGTGCCATCAGTGAGTCAACATCCAACTATGGCTACACCTTC. It yields the protein CAISESTSNYGYTF.